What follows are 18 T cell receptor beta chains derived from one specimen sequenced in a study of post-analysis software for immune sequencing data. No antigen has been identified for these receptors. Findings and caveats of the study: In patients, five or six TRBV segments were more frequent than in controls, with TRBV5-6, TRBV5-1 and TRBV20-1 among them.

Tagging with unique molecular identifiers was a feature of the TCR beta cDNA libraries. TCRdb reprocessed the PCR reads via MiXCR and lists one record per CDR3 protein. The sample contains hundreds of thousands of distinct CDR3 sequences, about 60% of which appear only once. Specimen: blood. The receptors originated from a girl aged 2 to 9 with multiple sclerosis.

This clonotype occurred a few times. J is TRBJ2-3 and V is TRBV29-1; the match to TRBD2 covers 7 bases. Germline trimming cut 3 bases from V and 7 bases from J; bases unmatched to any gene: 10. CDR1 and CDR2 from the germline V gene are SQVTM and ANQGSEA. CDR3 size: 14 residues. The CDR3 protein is CSVDDGGKGYTQYF. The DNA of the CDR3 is TGCAGCGTTGACGACGGGGGGAAAGGGTATACGCAGTATTTT.

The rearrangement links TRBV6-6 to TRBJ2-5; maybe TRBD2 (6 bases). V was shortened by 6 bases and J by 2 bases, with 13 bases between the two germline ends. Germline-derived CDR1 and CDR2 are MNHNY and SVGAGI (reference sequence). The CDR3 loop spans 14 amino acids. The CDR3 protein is CASRTGGGQETQYF. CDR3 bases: TGTGCCAGCAGAACCGGAGGAGGGCAAGAGACCCAGTACTTC.

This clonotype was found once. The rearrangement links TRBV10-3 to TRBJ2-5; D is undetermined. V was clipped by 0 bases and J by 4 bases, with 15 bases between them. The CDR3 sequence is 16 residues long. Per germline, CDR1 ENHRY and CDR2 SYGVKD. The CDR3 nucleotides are TGTGCCATCAGTGAGTCAGATTTGACTCGAGGAGAGACCCAGTACTTC. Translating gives CAISESDLTRGETQYF.

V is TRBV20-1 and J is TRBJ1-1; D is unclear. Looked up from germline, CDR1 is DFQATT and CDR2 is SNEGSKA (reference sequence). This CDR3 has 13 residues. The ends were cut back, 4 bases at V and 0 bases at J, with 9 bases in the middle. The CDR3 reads CSATDLLNTEAFF. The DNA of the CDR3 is TGCAGTGCTACGGATTTATTGAACACTGAAGCTTTCTTT.

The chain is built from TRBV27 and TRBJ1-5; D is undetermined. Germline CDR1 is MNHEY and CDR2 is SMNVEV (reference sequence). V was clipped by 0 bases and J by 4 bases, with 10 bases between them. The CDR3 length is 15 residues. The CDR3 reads CASSLSIGGNQPQHF. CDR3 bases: TGTGCCAGCAGTTTATCGATAGGAGGAAATCAGCCCCAGCATTTT.

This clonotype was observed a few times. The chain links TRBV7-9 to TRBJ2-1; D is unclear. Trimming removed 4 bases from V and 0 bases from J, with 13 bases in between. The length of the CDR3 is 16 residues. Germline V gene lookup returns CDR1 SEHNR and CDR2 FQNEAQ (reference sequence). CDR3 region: CASSSRVASSYNEQFF. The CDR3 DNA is TGTGCCAGCAGCTCCCGGGTCGCTAGCTCCTACAATGAGCAGTTCTTC.

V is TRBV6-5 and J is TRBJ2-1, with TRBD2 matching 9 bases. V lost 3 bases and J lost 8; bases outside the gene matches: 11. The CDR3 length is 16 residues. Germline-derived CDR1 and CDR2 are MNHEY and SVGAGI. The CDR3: CASSYSSGRFNYEQFF. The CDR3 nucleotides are TGTGCCAGCAGTTATTCCAGCGGGAGGTTCAACTATGAGCAGTTCTTC.

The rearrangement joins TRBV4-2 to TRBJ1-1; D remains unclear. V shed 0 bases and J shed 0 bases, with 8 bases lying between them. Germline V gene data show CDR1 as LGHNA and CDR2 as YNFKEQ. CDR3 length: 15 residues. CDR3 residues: CASSQDTGLNTEAFF. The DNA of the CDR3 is TGTGCCAGCAGCCAAGATACGGGTCTGAACACTGAAGCTTTCTTT.

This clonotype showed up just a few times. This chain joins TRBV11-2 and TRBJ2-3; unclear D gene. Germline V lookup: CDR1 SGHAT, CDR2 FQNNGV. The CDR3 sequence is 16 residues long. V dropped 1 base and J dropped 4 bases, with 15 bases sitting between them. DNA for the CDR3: TGTGCCAGCAGCTTAGGATCCCTGGGATTCGCAGATACGCAGTATTTT. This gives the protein CASSLGSLGFADTQYF.

This CDR3 reads CASSLFAWPLEQFF. The CDR3 DNA follows: TGTGCCAGCAGCTTGTTTGCCTGGCCCCTTGAGCAGTTCTTC. This chain links TRBV5-6 with TRBJ2-1, with D uncertain. The germline CDR1 and CDR2 sequences are SGHDT and YYEEEE. This CDR3 spans 14 amino acids. V dropped 1 base and J dropped 9 bases, with 14 bases sitting between them.

Here the CDR3 DNA reads TGTGCCAGCAGCTTTCCTGGGGGCGACGAGCAGTACTTC. Amino acids: CASSFPGGDEQYF. The J gene is TRBJ2-7, the V gene TRBV7-8, with D perhaps TRBD1 (6 bases). The V gene lost 3 bases and the J gene lost 5 bases, with 11 bases spanning the gap. Germline loops: CDR1 SGHVS, CDR2 FQNEAQ. The CDR3 extends over 13 amino acids.

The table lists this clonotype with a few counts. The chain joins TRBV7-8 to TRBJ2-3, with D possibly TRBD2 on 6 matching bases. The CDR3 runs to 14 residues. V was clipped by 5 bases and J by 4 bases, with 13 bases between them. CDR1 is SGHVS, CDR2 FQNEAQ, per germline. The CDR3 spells CASSPSARADTQYF. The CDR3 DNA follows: TGTGCCAGCAGCCCTAGCGCGAGGGCAGATACGCAGTATTTT. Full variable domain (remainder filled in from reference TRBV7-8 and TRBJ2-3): GAGVSQSPRYKVAKRGQDVALRCDPISGHVSLFWYQQALGQGPEFLTYFQNEAQLDKSGLPSDRFFAERPEGSVSTLKIQRTQQEDSAVYLCASSPSARADTQYFGPGTRLTVL.

CDR3 residues: CASSQSPDRGNEQFF. CDR3 sequence (DNA): TGCGCCAGCAGCCAATCCCCGGACAGAGGTAATGAGCAGTTCTTC. V and J are TRBV4-3 and TRBJ2-1; a possible D gene is TRBD1 (6 bases). Trimming shortened V by 2 bases and J by 7 bases, and 15 bases separated the two germline ends. Per the germline V gene, CDR1 is LGHNA and CDR2 is YSLEER. This CDR3 is 15 amino acids long.

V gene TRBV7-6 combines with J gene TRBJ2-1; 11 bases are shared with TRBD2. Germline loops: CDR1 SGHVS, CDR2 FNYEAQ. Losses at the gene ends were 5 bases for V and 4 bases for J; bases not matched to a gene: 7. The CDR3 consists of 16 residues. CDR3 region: CASSRQLAGEYNEQFF. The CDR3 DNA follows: TGTGCCAGCAGCCGACAACTAGCGGGAGAATACAATGAGCAGTTCTTC.

The CDR3 DNA sequence: TGTGCCAGCAGCCGGGAAGAGAATAACATTCAGTACTTC. Residues: CASSREENNIQYF. The V gene is TRBV2, the J gene TRBJ2-7; tentatively, D is TRBD2 (5 bases). The last part of the DNA fits TRBJ2-4 better; the J call may be wrong. Germline CDR1 is SNHLY and CDR2 is FYNNEI. The CDR3 has 13 residues.

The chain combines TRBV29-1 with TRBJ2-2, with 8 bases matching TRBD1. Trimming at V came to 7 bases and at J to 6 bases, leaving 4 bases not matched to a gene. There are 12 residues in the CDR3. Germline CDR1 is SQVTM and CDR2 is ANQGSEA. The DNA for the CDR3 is TGCAGCGCCAAGACAGGGGCCGGGGAGCTGTTTTTT. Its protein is CSAKTGAGELFF.

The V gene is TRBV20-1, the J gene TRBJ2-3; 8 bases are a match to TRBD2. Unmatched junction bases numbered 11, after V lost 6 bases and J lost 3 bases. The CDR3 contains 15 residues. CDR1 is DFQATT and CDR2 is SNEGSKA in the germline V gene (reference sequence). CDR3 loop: CSARSLAGDTDTQYF. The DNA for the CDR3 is TGCAGTGCCCGGTCCCTAGCGGGCGATACAGATACGCAGTATTTT.

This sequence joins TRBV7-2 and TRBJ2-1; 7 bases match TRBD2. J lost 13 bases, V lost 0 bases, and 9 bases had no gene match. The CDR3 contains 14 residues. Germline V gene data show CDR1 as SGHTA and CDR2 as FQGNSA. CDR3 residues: CASSLAGGTGLQFF. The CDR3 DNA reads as TGTGCCAGCAGCTTAGCGGGGGGGACTGGCCTTCAGTTCTTC. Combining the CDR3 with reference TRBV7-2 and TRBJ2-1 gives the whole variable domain GAGVSQSPSNKVTEKGKDVELRCDPISGHTALYWYRQSLGQGLEFLIYFQGNSAPDKSGLPSDRFSAERTGGSVSTLTIQRTQQEDSAVYLCASSLAGGTGLQFFGPGTRLTVL.